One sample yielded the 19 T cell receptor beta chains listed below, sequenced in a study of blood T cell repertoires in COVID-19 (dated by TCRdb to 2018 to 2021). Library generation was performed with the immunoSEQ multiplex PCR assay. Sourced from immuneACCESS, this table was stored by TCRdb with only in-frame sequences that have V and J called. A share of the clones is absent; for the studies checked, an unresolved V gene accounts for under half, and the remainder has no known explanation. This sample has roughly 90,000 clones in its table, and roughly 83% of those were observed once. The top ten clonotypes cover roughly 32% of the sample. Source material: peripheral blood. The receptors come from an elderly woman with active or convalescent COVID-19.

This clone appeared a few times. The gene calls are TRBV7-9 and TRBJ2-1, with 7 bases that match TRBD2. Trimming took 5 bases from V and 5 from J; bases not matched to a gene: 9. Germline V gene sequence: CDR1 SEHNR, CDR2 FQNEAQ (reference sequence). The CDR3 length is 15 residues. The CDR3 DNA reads TGTGCCAGCAGCGCGCAGCGGGGCCTAAACAATGAGCAGTTCTTC. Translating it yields CASSAQRGLNNEQFF.

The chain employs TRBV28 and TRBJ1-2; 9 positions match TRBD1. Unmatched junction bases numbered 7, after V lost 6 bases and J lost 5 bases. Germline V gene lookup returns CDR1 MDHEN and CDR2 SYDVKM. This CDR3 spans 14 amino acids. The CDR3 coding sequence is TGTGCCAGCAGATCACAGGGGGCAGCGTATGGCTACACCTTC. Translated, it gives CASRSQGAAYGYTF.

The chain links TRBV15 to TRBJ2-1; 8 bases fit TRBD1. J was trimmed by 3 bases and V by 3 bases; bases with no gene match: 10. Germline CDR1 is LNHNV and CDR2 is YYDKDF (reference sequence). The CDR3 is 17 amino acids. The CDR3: CATSRQIGQGNYNEQFF. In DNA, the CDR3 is TGTGCCACCAGCAGGCAAATCGGACAGGGCAACTACAATGAGCAGTTCTTC. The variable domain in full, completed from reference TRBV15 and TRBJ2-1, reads DAMVIQNPRYQVTQFGKPVTLSCSQTLNHNVMYWYQQKSSQAPKLLFHYYDKDFNNEADTPDNFQSRRPNTSFCFLDIRSPGLGDTAMYLCATSRQIGQGNYNEQFFGPGTRLTVL.

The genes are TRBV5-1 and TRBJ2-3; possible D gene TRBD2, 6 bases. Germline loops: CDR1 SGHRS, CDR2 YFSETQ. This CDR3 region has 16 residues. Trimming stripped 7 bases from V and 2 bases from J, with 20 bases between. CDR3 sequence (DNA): TGCGCCAGCCACTTTCTCGGGGACTTCAACACAGATACGCAGTATTTT. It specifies CASHFLGDFNTDTQYF.

CDR3 in amino acids: CSVETLVAGHTQYF. The CDR3 DNA reads as TGCAGCGTTGAAACGCTAGTAGCGGGCCACACCCAGTACTTC. V is TRBV29-1 and J is TRBJ2-5; 7 bases are a match to TRBD2. Germline V CDR1 and CDR2: SQVTM, ANQGSEA. V shed 2 bases and J 8 bases; nucleotides not matched to a gene: 11. The CDR3 runs to 14 residues.

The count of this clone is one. CDR3 nucleotides: TGTGCCAGCAGTTACGCCTGGGGAGTTGGAAACACCATATATTTT. Its protein is CASSYAWGVGNTIYF. V usage is TRBV6-5 and J usage is TRBJ1-3; the D is unclear. The CDR3 covers 15 residues. Germline V gene data show CDR1 as MNHEY and CDR2 as SVGAGI. The V end was cut by 2 bases, the J end by 3 bases, with 11 bases between.

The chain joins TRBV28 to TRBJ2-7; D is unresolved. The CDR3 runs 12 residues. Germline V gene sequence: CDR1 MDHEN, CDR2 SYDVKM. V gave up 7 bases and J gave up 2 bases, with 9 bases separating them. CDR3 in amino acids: CASNQKPYEQYF. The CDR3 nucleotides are TGTGCCAGCAATCAGAAACCCTACGAGCAGTACTTC.

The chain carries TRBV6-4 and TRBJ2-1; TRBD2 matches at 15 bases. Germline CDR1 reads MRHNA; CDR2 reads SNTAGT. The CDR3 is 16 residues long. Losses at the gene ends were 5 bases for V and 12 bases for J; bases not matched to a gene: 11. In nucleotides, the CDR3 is TGTGCCAGCAGTTCAGAGATGGGACTAGCGGGGGGCCCGCAGTTCTTC. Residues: CASSSEMGLAGGPQFF.

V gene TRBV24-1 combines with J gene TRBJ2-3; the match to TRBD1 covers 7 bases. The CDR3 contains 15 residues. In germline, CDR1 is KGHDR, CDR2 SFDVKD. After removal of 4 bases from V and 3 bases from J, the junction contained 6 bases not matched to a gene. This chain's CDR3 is CATSDRTGGTDTQYF. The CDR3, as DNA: TGTGCCACCAGTGACCGGACAGGCGGGACAGATACGCAGTATTTT.

DNA for the CDR3: TGTGCCAGCAGATGGGGGGGATCGGGGTATGGCTACACCTTC. As protein: CASRWGGSGYGYTF. The gene calls are TRBV28 and TRBJ1-2; weak D call: TRBD1 (5 bases). V was pared by 6 bases and J by 5 bases, with 16 bases between. CDR3 length: 14 amino acids. CDR1 and CDR2 from the germline V gene are MDHEN and SYDVKM.

The CDR3 region is CASSLVTGAGNTIYF. DNA of the CDR3: TGTGCCAGCAGCTTGGTCACAGGGGCTGGAAACACCATATATTTT. J is TRBJ1-3 and V is TRBV5-6; 7 bases agree with TRBD1. The CDR3 totals 15 residues. J lost 2 bases, V lost 0 bases, and 2 bases had no gene match. The germline V gene encodes CDR1 SGHDT and CDR2 YYEEEE.

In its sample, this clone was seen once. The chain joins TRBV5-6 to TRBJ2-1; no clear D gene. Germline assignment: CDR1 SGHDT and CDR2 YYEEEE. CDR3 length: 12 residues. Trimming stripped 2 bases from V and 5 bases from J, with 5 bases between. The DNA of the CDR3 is TGTGCCAGCAGCTTTCGGGACAATGAGCAGTTCTTC. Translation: CASSFRDNEQFF.

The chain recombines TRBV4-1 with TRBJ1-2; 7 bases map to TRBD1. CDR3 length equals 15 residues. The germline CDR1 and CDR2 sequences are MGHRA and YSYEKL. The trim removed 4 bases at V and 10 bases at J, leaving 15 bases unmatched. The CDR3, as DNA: TGCGCCAGCAGCCCGACAGGGAACTTCGCCAATGACTACACCTTC. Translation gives CASSPTGNFANDYTF.

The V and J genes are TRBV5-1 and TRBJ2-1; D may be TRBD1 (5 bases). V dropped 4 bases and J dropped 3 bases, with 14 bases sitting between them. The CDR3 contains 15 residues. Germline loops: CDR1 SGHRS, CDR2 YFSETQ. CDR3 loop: CASSTSDRVYNEQFF. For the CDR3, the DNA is TGCGCCAGCAGCACCTCCGACAGAGTCTACAATGAGCAGTTCTTC.

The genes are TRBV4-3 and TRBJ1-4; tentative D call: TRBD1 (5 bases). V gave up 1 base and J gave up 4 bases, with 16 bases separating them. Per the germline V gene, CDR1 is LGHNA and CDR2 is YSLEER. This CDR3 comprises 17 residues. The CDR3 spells CASSQGADRRFNEKLFF. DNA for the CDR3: TGCGCCAGCAGCCAAGGAGCTGACAGACGTTTTAATGAAAAACTGTTTTTT.

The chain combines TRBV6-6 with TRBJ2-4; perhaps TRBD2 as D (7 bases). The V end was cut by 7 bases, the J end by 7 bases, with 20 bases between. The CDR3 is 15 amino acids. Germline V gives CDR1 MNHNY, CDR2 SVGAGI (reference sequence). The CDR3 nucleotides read TGTGCCAGCACCCTTACGGGGGGCCGAGGGAACATTCAGTACTTC. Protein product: CASTLTGGRGNIQYF.

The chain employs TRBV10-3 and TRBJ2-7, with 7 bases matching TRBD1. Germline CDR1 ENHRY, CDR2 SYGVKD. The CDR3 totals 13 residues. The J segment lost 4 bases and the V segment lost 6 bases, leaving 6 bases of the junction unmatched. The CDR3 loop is CAISRQGSYEQYF. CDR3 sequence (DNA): TGTGCCATCAGCCGACAGGGTTCTTACGAGCAGTACTTC.

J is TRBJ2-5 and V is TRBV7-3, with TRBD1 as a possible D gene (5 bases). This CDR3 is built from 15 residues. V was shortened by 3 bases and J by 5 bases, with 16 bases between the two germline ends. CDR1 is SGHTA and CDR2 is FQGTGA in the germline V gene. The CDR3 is CASSFGLSAGETQYF. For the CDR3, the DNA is TGTGCCAGCAGCTTTGGGTTAAGCGCAGGGGAGACCCAGTACTTC.

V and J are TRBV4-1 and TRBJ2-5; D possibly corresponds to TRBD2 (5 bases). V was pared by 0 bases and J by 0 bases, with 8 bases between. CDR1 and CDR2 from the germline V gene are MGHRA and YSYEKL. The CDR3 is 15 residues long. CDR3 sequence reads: CASSQDPGYQETQYF. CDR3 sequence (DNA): TGCGCCAGCAGCCAAGATCCGGGGTACCAAGAGACCCAGTACTTC.